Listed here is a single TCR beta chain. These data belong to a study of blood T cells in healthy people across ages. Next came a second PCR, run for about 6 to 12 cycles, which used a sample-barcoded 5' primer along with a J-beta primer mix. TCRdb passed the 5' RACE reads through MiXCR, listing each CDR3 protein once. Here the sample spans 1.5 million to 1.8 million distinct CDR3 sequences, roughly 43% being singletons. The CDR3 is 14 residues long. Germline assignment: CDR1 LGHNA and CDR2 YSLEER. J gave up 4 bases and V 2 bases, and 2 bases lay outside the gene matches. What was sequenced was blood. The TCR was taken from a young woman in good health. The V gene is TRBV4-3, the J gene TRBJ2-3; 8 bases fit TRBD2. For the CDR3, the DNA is TGCGCCAGCAGCCAAAGGACTAGCCCAGATACGCAGTATTTT. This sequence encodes CASSQRTSPDTQYF.